This TCR beta chain was documented in a study of CD8 T cells in Susac syndrome. It was with random hexamers that roughly 0.45 to 1 ug RNA was reverse transcribed. TCRdb processed the immunoSEQ multiplex PCR reads anew with MiXCR; each CDR3 protein has one entry. Of about 76,000 distinct CDR3 sequences in the sample, around 90% were seen once. The V gene lost 3 bases and the J gene lost 2 bases, with 18 bases spanning the gap. The CDR3 has 16 amino acids. Germline V CDR1 and CDR2: DFQATT, SNEGSKA (reference sequence). The clonotype comes from a human donor with multiple sclerosis. The specimen was CD8+ T cells from PBMCs. The chain employs TRBV20-1 and TRBJ2-3; no definite D call. The CDR3 reads CSAREGWARVTDTQYF. The CDR3 bases are TGCAGTGCTAGGGAAGGTTGGGCCCGAGTCACAGATACGCAGTATTTT.